This is a list of T cell receptor beta chains from one sample in a study of PD-1 blockade in classical Hodgkin lymphoma. Profiling relied on immunoSEQ multiplex PCR, and the TCRdb table lists in-frame clones only, not all of them. The table lists about 94,000 clones, 75% to 90% of them singletons. Source: peripheral blood mononuclear cells (PBMCs), taken before the second cycle of nivolumab. These receptors originate from a human donor with classical Hodgkin lymphoma. Each CDR3 is given with its conserved first and last residue.

J gene,V gene,CDR3 protein
TRBJ2-3,TRBV7-3,CASSRLAGGDTQYF
TRBJ1-5,TRBV6-1,CASRPGQGLDQPQHF
TRBJ2-5,TRBV11-2,CASSFRWAGEETQYF
TRBJ2-3,TRBV6-1,CASSETSAYPDTQYF
TRBJ2-7,TRBV10-3,CAISAGTGAYEQYF
TRBJ1-2,TRBV2,CASRPGGDYGYTF
TRBJ1-5,TRBV28,CASSFWSYQPQHF
TRBJ2-5,TRBV9,CASSAIDRAETQYF
TRBJ2-1,TRBV7-3,CASSFSTSGRNEQFF
TRBJ2-3,TRBV5-1,CASSLGDRKQADTQYF
TRBJ2-7,TRBV19,CASSKQGSYEQYF
TRBJ2-7,TRBV10-3,CGVSGSSYEQYF
TRBJ2-1,TRBV29-1,CSAERRDRAFNEQFF
TRBJ2-5,TRBV4-2,CASSQEYSLETQYF
TRBJ2-7,TRBV13,CASSSGLGLNYEQYF
TRBJ2-5,TRBV28,CASSLYSLGQETQYF
TRBJ2-7,TRBV11-2,CASSLWANSYEQYF
TRBJ2-7,TRBV11-2,CASSSGQTSGRIYEQYF
TRBJ2-6,TRBV19,CASFGSRVGANVLTF
TRBJ2-7,TRBV5-6,CASSLEDEQYF
TRBJ2-7,TRBV5-5,CASSFWASLPYEQYF
TRBJ2-3,TRBV9,CASSVGDYVRTDTQYF
TRBJ1-5,TRBV2,CASSAGQGTQPQHF
TRBJ2-7,TRBV4-1,CASSQASGRAYEQYF
TRBJ2-1,TRBV30,CAWSALAHNEQFF
TRBJ2-1,TRBV18,CASSPPLQFQKDEQFF
TRBJ2-7,TRBV2,CASSTRDRGSYEQYF
TRBJ1-2,TRBV6-5,CASSYRGANYGYTF
TRBJ2-2,TRBV27,CASSSRQGVDTGELFF
TRBJ2-7,TRBV5-1,CASSTGQNYEQYF
TRBJ2-1,TRBV7-9,CAATLLHEQFF